This T cell receptor (beta chain) is from a study of OX40 agonist ivuxolimab in advanced cancers. Assay used: immunoSEQ multiplex PCR; TCRdb lists only in-frame clones, some missing. Among 75,000 to 100,000 clones listed, 90% to 95% were seen once. Germline V gene data show CDR1 as GTSNPN and CDR2 as SVGIG (reference sequence). V was clipped by 1 base and J by 6 bases, with 16 bases between them. This CDR3 is 15 amino acids long. The material was CD4+ or CD8+ T cells sorted from blood, obtained in a trial of the OX40 agonist ivuxolimab. J is TRBJ1-3 and V is TRBV30, with D perhaps TRBD1 (5 bases). The clonotype was recovered from an adult with an advanced solid tumor such as melanoma, head and neck, liver or kidney cancer. The CDR3 DNA follows: TGTGCCTGGAGTGCCTCCCGGGCGGGGGTAAACACCATATATTTT. This gives the protein CAWSASRAGVNTIYF.